The 14 T cell receptor beta chains below were found in one sample sequenced in a study of T-cell memory formation after mild COVID-19. TCRdb passed the 5' RACE reads through MiXCR, listing each CDR3 protein once. This sample has under 650,000 distinct CDR3 sequences, with over 15% found just once. The material sequenced was PBMCs or a T cell subset sorted from them (not recorded which). The origin of the receptors is an adult woman who had mild COVID-19 (a few samples of this study predate the infection). Cell type and time point are not known.

This clonotype was observed a handful of times. This sequence joins TRBV9 and TRBJ2-7, with 7 bases lining up with TRBD1. The CDR3 sequence is 13 residues long. J lost 4 bases, V lost 3 bases, and 4 bases had no gene match. Germline lookup yields CDR1 SGDLS and CDR2 YYNGEE. The CDR3 reads CASSAGQPYEQYF. For the CDR3, the DNA is TGTGCCAGCAGCGCGGGACAGCCTTACGAGCAGTACTTC. Combining the CDR3 with reference TRBV9 and TRBJ2-7 gives the whole variable domain DSGVTQTPKHLITATGQRVTLRCSPRSGDLSVYWYQQSLDQGLQFLIQYYNGEERAKGNILERFSAQQFPDLHSELNLSSLELGDSALYFCASSAGQPYEQYFGPGTRLTVT.

J is TRBJ2-5 and V is TRBV20-1, with 9 nucleotides matching TRBD1. The CDR3 runs to 16 residues. J was trimmed by 2 bases and V by 5 bases; bases with no gene match: 12. Germline CDR1 DFQATT, CDR2 SNEGSKA (reference sequence). The CDR3 DNA follows: TGCAGTGCTGGGCCCCGACAGGGGGTACGTCAAGAGACCCAGTACTTC. Its translation: CSAGPRQGVRQETQYF.

V and J are TRBV4-1 and TRBJ2-5, with a possible D match to TRBD2 (6 bases). V was clipped by 6 bases and J by 1 base, with 24 bases between them. The CDR3 contains 18 residues. CDR1 is MGHRA, CDR2 YSYEKL, per germline. The CDR3 DNA follows: TGCGCCAGCAGTCTTACGGGACTCCGAATGGGGATCCAAGAGACCCAGTACTTC. Translating gives CASSLTGLRMGIQETQYF.

This clonotype turned up a few times. V is TRBV19 and J is TRBJ2-1, with 8 bases fitting TRBD2. The CDR3 runs to 16 residues. With 6 bases clipped from V and 0 bases from J, the junction kept 7 bases outside the gene matches. Germline-derived CDR1 and CDR2 are LNHDA and SQIVND (reference sequence). The CDR3 sequence: CASSGGGKSSYNEQFF. The CDR3 coding sequence is TGTGCCAGTAGCGGGGGGGGAAAGAGCTCCTACAATGAGCAGTTCTTC.

V gene TRBV11-2 combines with J gene TRBJ2-1; 11 positions agree with TRBD2. The germline V gene encodes CDR1 SGHAT and CDR2 FQNNGV. V was clipped by 5 bases and J by 7 bases; unmatched bases: 13. This CDR3 is built from 17 residues. CDR3: CASSPGLAGKGWNEQFF. CDR3 DNA sequence: TGTGCCAGCAGCCCTGGACTAGCGGGTAAAGGGTGGAATGAGCAGTTCTTC. The whole variable domain, remainder taken from reference TRBV11-2 and TRBJ2-1, is EAGVAQSPRYKIIEKRQSVAFWCNPISGHATLYWYQQILGQGPKLLIQFQNNGVVDDSQLPKDRFSAERLKGVDSTLKIQPAKLEDSAVYLCASSPGLAGKGWNEQFFGPGTRLTVL.

The gene calls are TRBV29-1 and TRBJ1-2, with D unresolved. CDR1 SQVTM and CDR2 ANQGSEA come from the germline V gene. This CDR3 has 13 residues. Trimming left V 6 bases short and J 5 bases short, with 16 bases between. The CDR3 is CSVPRSPRYGYTF. The CDR3 DNA is TGCAGCGTCCCGAGGAGCCCTAGGTATGGCTACACCTTC.

This clonotype was observed a handful of times. This chain uses TRBV29-1 with TRBJ2-7; 9 bases agree with TRBD1. V gave up 4 bases and J gave up 4 bases; unmatched junction bases: 8. The V gene's germline CDR1 is SQVTM and CDR2 ANQGSEA. CDR3 size: 14 residues. The CDR3 region has the DNA TGCAGCGTTGTCCCCGGGACAGGGAATTACGAGCAGTACTTC. It is translated as CSVVPGTGNYEQYF.

Only a few counts were recorded for this clonotype. The V and J genes are TRBV14 and TRBJ1-2; 8 bases map to TRBD1. CDR1 and CDR2 from the germline V gene are SGHDN and FVKESK. This CDR3 has 15 residues. J lost 5 bases, V lost 4 bases, and 9 bases had no gene match. The CDR3 nucleotides are TGTGCCAGCAGCCCGGACAGGGACGTCTGGTATGGCTACACCTTC. Translation gives CASSPDRDVWYGYTF.

V is TRBV9 and J is TRBJ2-5, with D hard to call. This CDR3 spans 13 amino acids. Trimming removed 2 bases at V and 3 bases at J, with 8 bases between. CDR1 SGDLS and CDR2 YYNGEE come from the germline V gene. The chain's CDR3 is CASSVIPEETQYF. The CDR3 DNA follows: TGTGCCAGCAGCGTTATCCCAGAAGAGACCCAGTACTTC. The full variable domain, its missing parts supplied by reference TRBV9 and TRBJ2-5, is DSGVTQTPKHLITATGQRVTLRCSPRSGDLSVYWYQQSLDQGLQFLIQYYNGEERAKGNILERFSAQQFPDLHSELNLSSLELGDSALYFCASSVIPEETQYFGPGTRLLVL.

The chain uses TRBV30 and TRBJ1-2, with D perhaps matching TRBD1 (6 bases). CDR1 is GTSNPN, CDR2 SVGIG, per germline (reference sequence). Trimming pared 0 bases from V and 8 bases from J, leaving 16 bases between. There are 14 residues in the CDR3. The CDR3 DNA reads TGTGCCTGGAGTGTATTTTCGGGGGCGAGCGGCTACACCTTC. Residues: CAWSVFSGASGYTF.

J is TRBJ2-1 and V is TRBV9; TRBD2 agrees at 9 bases. Germline CDR1 SGDLS, CDR2 YYNGEE. The CDR3 is 15 amino acids. V gave up 5 bases and J gave up 5 bases; unmatched junction bases: 8. In DNA, the CDR3 is TGTGCCAGCAGTGACCGGGAGCGGGAGGACAATGAGCAGTTCTTC. This translates into CASSDREREDNEQFF. The complete variable domain, with remaining parts taken from reference TRBV9 and TRBJ2-1, reads DSGVTQTPKHLITATGQRVTLRCSPRSGDLSVYWYQQSLDQGLQFLIQYYNGEERAKGNILERFSAQQFPDLHSELNLSSLELGDSALYFCASSDREREDNEQFFGPGTRLTVL.

The genes are TRBV24-1 and TRBJ2-1, with 7 bases matching TRBD2. This CDR3 has 18 residues. The germline CDR1 and CDR2 sequences are KGHDR and SFDVKD. Trimming at V came to 4 bases and at J to 4 bases, leaving 15 bases not matched to a gene. This CDR3 reads CATSDRLIREERYNEQFF. In nucleotides, the CDR3 is TGTGCCACCAGTGACCGCCTCATCCGGGAGGAACGGTACAATGAGCAGTTCTTC.

V gene TRBV9 combines with J gene TRBJ2-7; D is perhaps TRBD1 (5 bases). CDR1 is SGDLS and CDR2 is YYNGEE in the germline V gene. Between the trimmed V and J ends, which lost 1 base and 4 bases, there was a span of 15 bases. There are 15 residues in the CDR3. CDR3: CASSVRAGHGYEQYF. CDR3 DNA sequence: TGTGCCAGCAGCGTAAGGGCAGGGCATGGTTACGAGCAGTACTTC.

This clonotype showed up many times. The chain carries TRBV7-2 and TRBJ1-2; D possibly corresponds to TRBD1 (6 bases). Germline values: CDR1 SGHTA, CDR2 FQGNSA. Trimming cost V 2 bases and J 8 bases, with 12 bases left between them. The CDR3 runs 13 residues. The CDR3 region is CASSLHRVGGYTF. CDR3 in DNA: TGTGCCAGCAGCTTACACAGGGTTGGAGGCTACACCTTC.